The clone carrying this TCR beta chain was observed at least ten times. Its antigen is unknown. The data were taken from a study of T cells in Graves' hyperthyroidism and ophthalmopathy. Findings and caveats of the study: Most thyroid clonotypes with frequency above 0.001 were detected in blood.

Amplified TCR beta CDR3 regions derived from RNA transcripts. The HTBI primer set served for first-round RT-PCR of the TCR CDR3. TCRdb reanalysed the multiplex PCR reads using MiXCR and keeps one entry per CDR3 protein. The sample has 200,000 or so distinct CDR3 sequences, about 17% seen once. The CDR3 consists of 16 residues. J was trimmed by 7 bases and V by 1 base; bases with no gene match: 8. Germline CDR1 and CDR2: KGHSH and LQKENI. The V and J genes are TRBV18 and TRBJ2-1, with 9 bases fitting TRBD2. Sequenced: blood. The receptor comes from a woman aged 50 to 60 with Graves' hyperthyroidism. DNA of the CDR3: TGTGCCAGCTCACCACGATTAGCGGGAGAGAGGAATGAGCAGTTCTTC. Its protein product is CASSPRLAGERNEQFF.